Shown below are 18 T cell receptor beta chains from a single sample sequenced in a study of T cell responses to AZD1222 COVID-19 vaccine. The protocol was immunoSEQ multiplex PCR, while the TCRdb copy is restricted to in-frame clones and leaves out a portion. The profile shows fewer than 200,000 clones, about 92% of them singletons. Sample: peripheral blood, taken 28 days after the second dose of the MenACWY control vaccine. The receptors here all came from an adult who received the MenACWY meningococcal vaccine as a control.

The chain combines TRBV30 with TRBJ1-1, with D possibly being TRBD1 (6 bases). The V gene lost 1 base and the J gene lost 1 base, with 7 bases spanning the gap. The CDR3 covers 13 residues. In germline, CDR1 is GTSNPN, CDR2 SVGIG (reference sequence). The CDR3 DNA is TGTGCCTGGAGTGCGGGGGCGAACACTGAAGCTTTCTTT. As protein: CAWSAGANTEAFF.

The CDR3 bases are TGTGCCAGCAGTGATCGGGACAGAACCTCTGGAAACACCATATATTTT. Translating gives CASSDRDRTSGNTIYF. V gene TRBV2 combines with J gene TRBJ1-3, with 7 nucleotides matching TRBD1. Per germline, CDR1 SNHLY and CDR2 FYNNEI. The CDR3 consists of 16 residues. With V trimmed by 3 bases and J by 0 bases, 5 bases remained unmatched.

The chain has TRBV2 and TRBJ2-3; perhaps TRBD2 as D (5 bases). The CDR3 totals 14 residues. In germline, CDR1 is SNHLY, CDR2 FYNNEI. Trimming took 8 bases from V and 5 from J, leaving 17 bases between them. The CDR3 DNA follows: TGTGCCAGCCGGCTACCTAGCACGGGAGATACGCAGTATTTT. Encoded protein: CASRLPSTGDTQYF.

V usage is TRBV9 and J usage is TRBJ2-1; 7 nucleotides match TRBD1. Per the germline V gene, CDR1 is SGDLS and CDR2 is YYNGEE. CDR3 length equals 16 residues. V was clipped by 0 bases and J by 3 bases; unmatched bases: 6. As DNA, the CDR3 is TGTGCCAGCAGCGTAGAAGGCAGGGGGTACTACAATGAGCAGTTCTTC. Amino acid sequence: CASSVEGRGYYNEQFF. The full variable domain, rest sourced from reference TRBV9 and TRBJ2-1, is DSGVTQTPKHLITATGQRVTLRCSPRSGDLSVYWYQQSLDQGLQFLIQYYNGEERAKGNILERFSAQQFPDLHSELNLSSLELGDSALYFCASSVEGRGYYNEQFFGPGTRLTVL.

CDR3 in amino acids: CATSDARLETGELFF. CDR3 coding DNA: TGTGCCACCAGTGATGCGCGACTAGAGACCGGGGAGCTGTTTTTT. The chain employs TRBV24-1 and TRBJ2-2, with D perhaps TRBD2 (6 bases). V was pared by 3 bases and J by 5 bases, with 12 bases between. The CDR3 sequence is 15 residues long. Per germline, CDR1 KGHDR and CDR2 SFDVKD.

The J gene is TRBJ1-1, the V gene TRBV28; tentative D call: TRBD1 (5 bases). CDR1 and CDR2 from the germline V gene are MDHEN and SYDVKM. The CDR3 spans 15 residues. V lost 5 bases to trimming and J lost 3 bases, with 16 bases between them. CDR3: CASSASGTTHTEAFF. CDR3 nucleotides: TGTGCCAGCAGTGCCTCCGGGACTACACACACTGAAGCTTTCTTT. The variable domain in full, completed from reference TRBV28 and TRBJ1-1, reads DVKVTQSSRYLVKRTGEKVFLECVQDMDHENMFWYRQDPGLGLRLIYFSYDVKMKEKGDIPEGYSVSREKKERFSLILESASTNQTSMYLCASSASGTTHTEAFFGQGTRLTVV.

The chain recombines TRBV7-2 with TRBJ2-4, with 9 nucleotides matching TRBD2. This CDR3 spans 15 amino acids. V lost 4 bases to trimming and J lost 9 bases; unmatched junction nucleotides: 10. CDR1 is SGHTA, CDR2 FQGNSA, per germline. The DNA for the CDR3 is TGTGCCAGCAGCTCGATGACTAGCGGCGCATCCATTCAGTACTTC. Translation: CASSSMTSGASIQYF. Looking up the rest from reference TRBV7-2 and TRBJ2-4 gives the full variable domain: GAGVSQSPSNKVTEKGKDVELRCDPISGHTALYWYRQSLGQGLEFLIYFQGNSAPDKSGLPSDRFSAERTGGSVSTLTIQRTQQEDSAVYLCASSSMTSGASIQYFGAGTRLSVL.

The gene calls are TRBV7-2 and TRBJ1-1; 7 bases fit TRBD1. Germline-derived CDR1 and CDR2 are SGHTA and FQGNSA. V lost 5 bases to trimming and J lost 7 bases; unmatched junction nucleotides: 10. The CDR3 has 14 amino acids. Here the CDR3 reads CASSPGLSGGEAFF. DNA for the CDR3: TGTGCCAGCAGCCCCGGTCTTTCAGGGGGTGAAGCTTTCTTT.

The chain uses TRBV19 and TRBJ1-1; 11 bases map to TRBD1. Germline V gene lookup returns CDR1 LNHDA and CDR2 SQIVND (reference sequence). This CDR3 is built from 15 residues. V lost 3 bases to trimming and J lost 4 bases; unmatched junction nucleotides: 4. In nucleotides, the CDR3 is TGTGCCAGTAGTATCCCCGGGACAGGGGGCACTGAAGCTTTCTTT. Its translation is CASSIPGTGGTEAFF.

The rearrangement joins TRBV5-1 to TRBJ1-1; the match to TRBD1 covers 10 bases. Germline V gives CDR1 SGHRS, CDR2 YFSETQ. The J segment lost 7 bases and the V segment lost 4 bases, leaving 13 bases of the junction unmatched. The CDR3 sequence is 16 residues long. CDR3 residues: CASSTGQGSFMGEAFF. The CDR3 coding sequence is TGCGCCAGCAGCACGGGACAGGGGTCCTTCATGGGTGAAGCTTTCTTT.

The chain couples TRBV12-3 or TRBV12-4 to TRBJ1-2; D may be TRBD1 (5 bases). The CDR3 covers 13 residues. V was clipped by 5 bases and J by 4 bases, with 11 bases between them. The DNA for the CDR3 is TGTGCCAGCAGTCTACAGGACATCTATGGCTACACCTTC. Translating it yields CASSLQDIYGYTF.

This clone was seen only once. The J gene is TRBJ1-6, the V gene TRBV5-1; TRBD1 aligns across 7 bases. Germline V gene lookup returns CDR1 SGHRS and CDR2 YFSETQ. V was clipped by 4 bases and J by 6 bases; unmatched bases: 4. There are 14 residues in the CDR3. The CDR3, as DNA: TGCGCCAGCAGCCCGGGGACAGTTAATTCACCCCTCCACTTT. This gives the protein CASSPGTVNSPLHF.

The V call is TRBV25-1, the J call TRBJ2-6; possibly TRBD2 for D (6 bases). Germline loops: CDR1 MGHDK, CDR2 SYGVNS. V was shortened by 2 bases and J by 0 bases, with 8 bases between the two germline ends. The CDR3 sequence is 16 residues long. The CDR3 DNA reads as TGTGCCAGCAGTGAAGCGGGATCCTCTGGGGCCAACGTCCTGACTTTC. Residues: CASSEAGSSGANVLTF.

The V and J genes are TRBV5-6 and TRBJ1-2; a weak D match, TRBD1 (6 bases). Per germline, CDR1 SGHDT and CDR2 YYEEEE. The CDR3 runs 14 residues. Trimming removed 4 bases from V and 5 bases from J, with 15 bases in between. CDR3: CASSPTGLKYGYTF. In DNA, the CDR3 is TGTGCCAGCAGCCCAACAGGGCTCAAGTATGGCTACACCTTC. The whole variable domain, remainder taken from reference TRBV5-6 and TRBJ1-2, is DAGVTQSPTHLIKTRGQQVTLRCSPKSGHDTVSWYQQALGQGPQFIFQYYEEEERQRGNFPDRFSGHQFPNYSSELNVNALLLGDSALYLCASSPTGLKYGYTFGSGTRLTVV.

DNA of the CDR3: TGTGCCAGCAGTTACCTTCGGGGAGGCGCCTACAATGAGCAGTTCTTC. This translates into CASSYLRGGAYNEQFF. The chain employs TRBV6-5 and TRBJ2-1; D may be TRBD2 (6 bases). This CDR3 has 16 residues. Trimming removed 2 bases from V and 2 bases from J, with 13 bases in between. Germline assignment: CDR1 MNHEY and CDR2 SVGAGI.

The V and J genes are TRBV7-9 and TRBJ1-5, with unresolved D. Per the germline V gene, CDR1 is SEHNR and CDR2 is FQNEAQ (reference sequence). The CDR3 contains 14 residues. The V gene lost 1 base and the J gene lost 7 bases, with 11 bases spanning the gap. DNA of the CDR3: TGTGCCAGCAGCTTAGGATCGGAGGGACAGCCCCAGCATTTT. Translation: CASSLGSEGQPQHF.

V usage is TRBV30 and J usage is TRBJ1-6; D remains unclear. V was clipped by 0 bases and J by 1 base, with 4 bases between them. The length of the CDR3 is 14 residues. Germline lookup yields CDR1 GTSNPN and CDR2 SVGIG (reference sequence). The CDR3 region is CAWSVTSYNSPLHF. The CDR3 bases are TGTGCCTGGAGTGTAACTTCCTATAATTCACCCCTCCACTTT.

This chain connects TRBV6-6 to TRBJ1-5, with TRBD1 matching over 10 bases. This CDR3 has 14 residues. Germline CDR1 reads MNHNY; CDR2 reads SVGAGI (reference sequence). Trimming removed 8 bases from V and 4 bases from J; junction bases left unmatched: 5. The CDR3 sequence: CASDGQGENQPQHF. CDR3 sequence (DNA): TGTGCCAGCGACGGACAGGGGGAAAATCAGCCCCAGCATTTT.